This entry concerns a single T cell receptor beta chain. CDR1 and CDR2 from the germline V gene are SQVTM and ANQGSEA. V shed 6 bases and J 7 bases; nucleotides not matched to a gene: 3. This CDR3 comprises 12 residues. The data were obtained in a study of blood T cell repertoires in COVID-19. The repertoire was sequenced with immunoSEQ multiplex PCR; TCRdb's copy has only in-frame clones and lacks some. The sample shows some 74,000 clones, roughly 83% of them seen only once. The gene calls are TRBV29-1 and TRBJ2-2; 9 bases align to TRBD1. The sequence was collected from a man at least 80 years old with acute or convalescent COVID-19. Material: peripheral blood. CDR3 in DNA: TGCAGCGTGGGACAGGGCCACGGGGAGCTGTTTTTT. This codes for CSVGQGHGELFF.